The 21 T cell receptor beta chains below were found in one sample sequenced in a study of blood T cell repertoires in COVID-19. Clones were read by immunoSEQ multiplex PCR, and TCRdb kept only the in-frame ones, dropping some. The profile shows about 180,000 clones, 70% to 90% of them singletons. Sequenced material: peripheral blood. The receptors derive from an elderly man with COVID-19, enrolled during active disease.

This chain connects TRBV7-8 to TRBJ1-6; D gene unclear. Germline loops: CDR1 SGHVS, CDR2 FQNEAQ. This CDR3 has 15 residues. V was pared by 2 bases and J by 8 bases, with 13 bases between. The CDR3 coding sequence is TGTGCCAGCAGCTTACAGTTGTTCGGGGATTCACCCCTCCACTTT. Translating gives CASSLQLFGDSPLHF.

The gene calls are TRBV6-5 and TRBJ1-6; TRBD1 matches at 7 bases. V was clipped by 8 bases and J by 7 bases; unmatched bases: 2. This CDR3 comprises 12 residues. Germline V gene lookup returns CDR1 MNHEY and CDR2 SVGAGI. CDR3 loop: CASGGQNSPLHF. In nucleotides, the CDR3 is TGTGCCAGCGGGGGACAGAATTCACCCCTCCACTTT.

This chain connects TRBV2 to TRBJ1-2, with D possibly TRBD1 on 5 matching bases. CDR1 and CDR2 from the germline V gene are SNHLY and FYNNEI. The length of the CDR3 is 15 residues. Trimming took off 3 bases at V and 2 bases at J, with 13 bases between the two ends. CDR3 in amino acids: CASSEGGGENYGYTF. Here the CDR3 DNA reads TGTGCCAGCAGTGAGGGGGGAGGCGAAAACTATGGCTACACCTTC.

This clone was seen a few times. Relative to the germline gene, one junction end is altered; a read error may explain this. The V and J genes are TRBV4-2 and TRBJ1-5, with 12 bases matching TRBD1. CDR1 LGHNA and CDR2 YNFKEQ come from the germline V gene. This CDR3 has 17 residues. CDR3 nucleotides: TGTGCCAGCAGCCAAGATTGGGGGACAGGGGGCAAACAGCCCCAGCATTTT. Its protein product is CASSQDWGTGGKQPQHF.

This clone was seen more than once but under ten times. The chain has TRBV6-5 and TRBJ1-6; D unclear. The V gene lost 2 bases and the J gene lost 5 bases, with 13 bases spanning the gap. The CDR3 covers 16 residues. Germline lookup yields CDR1 MNHEY and CDR2 SVGAGI. The CDR3 loop reads CASSYREAVDNSPLHF. CDR3 DNA sequence: TGTGCCAGCAGTTACCGGGAAGCCGTTGATAATTCACCCCTCCACTTT.

This clone was picked up a small number of times. V is TRBV12-2 and J is TRBJ1-3; TRBD1, the table's D call, was not compared with the DNA. TRBV12-2 is an annotated pseudogene. The CDR3 runs 14 residues. The chain's CDR3 is CASRLGTAGNTIYF. CDR3 DNA: TGTGCAAGTCGCTTAGGGACAGCAGGAAACACCATATATTTT.

The CDR3 sequence is CASSEDRTAYNEQFF. CDR3 nucleotides: TGTGCCAGCAGTGAGGATAGGACAGCCTACAATGAGCAGTTCTTC. The V and J genes are TRBV2 and TRBJ2-1; perhaps TRBD1 as D (6 bases). With 3 bases removed from V and 2 bases from J, the gap between germline ends came to 11 bases. This CDR3 is 15 amino acids long. Germline CDR1 and CDR2: SNHLY and FYNNEI.

The chain employs TRBV4-1 and TRBJ2-2; possibly TRBD1 for D (6 bases). Looked up from germline, CDR1 is MGHRA and CDR2 is YSYEKL. The CDR3 has 20 amino acids. Trimming shortened V by 0 bases and J by 2 bases, and 22 bases separated the two germline ends. CDR3 loop: CASSQEGSGYRADNTGELFF. The CDR3 coding sequence is TGCGCCAGCAGCCAAGAAGGAAGTGGGTACAGGGCAGATAACACCGGGGAGCTGTTTTTT.

The rearrangement joins TRBV2 to TRBJ2-3; D may be TRBD1 (5 bases). The germline CDR1 and CDR2 sequences are SNHLY and FYNNEI. Trimming stripped 4 bases from V and 4 bases from J, with 9 bases between. CDR3 length: 13 residues. The CDR3 DNA reads TGTGCCAGCAGTGTCAGGGTCCCAGATACGCAGTATTTT. Its protein is CASSVRVPDTQYF.

This chain connects TRBV2 to TRBJ1-4; D gene ambiguous. The CDR3 is 15 residues long. Germline-derived CDR1 and CDR2 are SNHLY and FYNNEI. Trimming shortened V by 0 bases and J by 4 bases, and 9 bases separated the two germline ends. The chain's CDR3 is CASSEARVSNEKLFF. The CDR3 region has the DNA TGTGCCAGCAGTGAAGCGAGGGTTAGTAATGAAAAACTGTTTTTT.

The chain links TRBV5-4 to TRBJ1-2; TRBD1 aligns across 7 bases. CDR3 length: 15 residues. Germline V lookup: CDR1 SGHNT, CDR2 YYREEE (reference sequence). V lost 0 bases and J lost 8; bases outside the gene matches: 10. This CDR3 is CASSLELQGGAGYTF. As DNA, the CDR3 is TGTGCCAGCAGCTTGGAACTTCAGGGGGGCGCCGGCTACACCTTC.

The chain employs TRBV10-3 and TRBJ1-3, with TRBD1 identical over 11 bases. The CDR3 consists of 15 residues. With 4 bases clipped from V and 2 bases from J, the junction kept 1 base outside the gene matches. Per germline, CDR1 ENHRY and CDR2 SYGVKD. CDR3 amino acids: CAISAGQGAGNTIYF. The CDR3 DNA reads TGTGCCATCAGTGCGGGACAGGGGGCTGGAAACACCATATATTTT.

The rearrangement joins TRBV12-3 or TRBV12-4 to TRBJ1-6; a possible D gene is TRBD1 (6 bases). The CDR3 has 13 amino acids. V was clipped by 5 bases and J by 9 bases, with 11 bases between them. CDR3 residues: CASSRGRGSPLHF. CDR3 coding DNA: TGTGCCAGCAGTAGGGGGAGGGGTTCACCCCTCCACTTT.

The chain recombines TRBV23-1 with TRBJ2-7; TRBD1 matches at 10 bases. TRBV23-1 is identified as an open reading frame with a role that is uncertain. The CDR3 consists of 15 residues. Germline trimming cut 5 bases from V and 9 bases from J; bases unmatched to any gene: 13. The CDR3 nucleotides are TGCGCCAGCAGTTATGACAGGGGGCGATACCCTGGGCAGTACTTC. It specifies CASSYDRGRYPGQYF.

The chain is built from TRBV18 and TRBJ2-7, with D maybe TRBD1 (5 bases). The CDR3 contains 12 residues. Between the trimmed V and J ends, which lost 1 base and 5 bases, there was a span of 6 bases. The germline gives CDR1 KGHSH, CDR2 LQKENI. This CDR3 is CASSPRRDEQYF. CDR3 in DNA: TGTGCCAGCTCACCACGCAGGGACGAGCAGTACTTC.

The rearrangement uses TRBV11-3 and TRBJ2-3; a weak D match, TRBD1 (7 bases). CDR1 SGHNT and CDR2 YENEEA come from the germline V gene. The CDR3 length is 14 residues. With 3 bases removed from V and 3 bases from J, the gap between germline ends came to 10 bases. The CDR3 coding sequence is TGTGCCAGCAGCTTCAGGGGGGCAACAGATACGCAGTATTTT. Residues: CASSFRGATDTQYF. The entire variable domain, with the rest obtained from reference TRBV11-3 and TRBJ2-3, is as follows: EAGVVQSPRYKIIEKKQPVAFWCNPISGHNTLYWYLQNLGQGPELLIRYENEEAVDDSQLPKDRFSAERLKGVDSTLKIQPAELGDSAVYLCASSFRGATDTQYFGPGTRLTVL.

J is TRBJ2-3 and V is TRBV9; D unclear. CDR1 and CDR2 from the germline V gene are SGDLS and YYNGEE. The CDR3 contains 12 residues. The V and J ends lost 5 bases and 5 bases respectively, with 9 bases between them. The CDR3 sequence: CASRHPRDTQYF. CDR3 in DNA: TGTGCCAGCAGACACCCTCGAGATACGCAGTATTTT.

The chain joins TRBV6-5 to TRBJ1-1, with 11 nucleotides matching TRBD1. Germline V gene sequence: CDR1 MNHEY, CDR2 SVGAGI. The length of the CDR3 is 14 residues. V gave up 10 bases and J gave up 8 bases; unmatched junction bases: 12. The CDR3 nucleotides are TGTGCCACCGGCGGACAGGGGGCGTCCGCGGAAGCTTTCTTT. This sequence encodes CATGGQGASAEAFF.

This sequence joins TRBV6-5 and TRBJ1-4; possible D gene TRBD1, 5 bases. V was pared by 11 bases and J by 1 base, with 17 bases between. This CDR3 spans 15 amino acids. Looked up from germline, CDR1 is MNHEY and CDR2 is SVGAGI. The CDR3 region is CASGGQDKTNEKLFF. CDR3 sequence (DNA): TGTGCCTCCGGCGGACAAGACAAAACTAATGAAAAACTGTTTTTT.

This CDR3 reads CASSLQGSSSYEQYF. Written as DNA, the CDR3 is TGTGCCAGCTCACTACAGGGATCGAGCTCCTACGAGCAGTACTTC. V is TRBV18 and J is TRBJ2-7, with D possibly TRBD1 on 6 matching bases. The CDR3 contains 15 residues. The V end lost 4 bases, the J end lost 0 bases, and 13 bases lay between the germline ends. CDR1 and CDR2 from the germline V gene are KGHSH and LQKENI.

The rearrangement links TRBV2 to TRBJ1-4; 8 bases align to TRBD1. Per the germline V gene, CDR1 is SNHLY and CDR2 is FYNNEI. The ends lost 7 bases at V and 8 bases at J; junction bases unmatched: 6. The CDR3 covers 13 residues. CDR3 DNA: TGTGCCAGCATGAGACAGGGGAGGGAAAAACTGTTTTTT. As protein: CASMRQGREKLFF.